This T cell receptor (beta chain) is from a study of cytomegalovirus exposure and HLA in healthy donors. The PCR had 60 Vbeta and 13 Jbeta primers. The data were produced by immunoSEQ multiplex PCR, yet TCRdb's version contains in-frame clones alone and is incomplete. The data hold about 160,000 clones, with more than 80% observed a single time. With V trimmed by 1 base and J by 3 bases, 6 bases remained unmatched. This CDR3 contains 17 residues. Germline V CDR1 and CDR2: SGHNT, YENEEA. The specimen sequenced was PBMCs. This receptor was obtained from a woman aged 18-35 years in good health and CMV-seronegative. V is TRBV11-3 and J is TRBJ2-2; 9 bases line up with TRBD1. The CDR3 region has the DNA TGTGCCAGCAGCTTAGGGGGACAGGGTTGGTACACCGGGGAGCTGTTTTTT. Translated: CASSLGGQGWYTGELFF.